The 24 T cell receptor beta chains reported below all come from one sample, sequenced in a study of Ad26.COV2.S vaccination and SARS-CoV-2 variants. Clones were read by immunoSEQ multiplex PCR, and TCRdb kept only the in-frame ones, dropping some. The table includes around 450,000 clones, about 88% detected once. Treatment here: about 20 received Ad26.COV2.S at low or high dose, single or two shots; several received placebo; per-sample allocation not given. The samples were gathered on day 63 after the first injection of vaccine or placebo. The source was peripheral blood, collected in a trial of Ad26.COV2.S vaccine versus placebo. These receptors were taken from a person between 18 and 59 years old who received the Ad26.COV2.S COVID-19 vaccine or a placebo.

The chain is built from TRBV10-3 and TRBJ1-5, with TRBD1 as a possible D gene (5 bases). This CDR3 is 14 amino acids long. V was clipped by 0 bases and J by 9 bases, with 12 bases between them. Germline lookup yields CDR1 ENHRY and CDR2 SYGVKD. DNA of the CDR3: TGTGCCATCAGTGAGTCAGGGGCGGCGTCGCCCCAGCATTTT. Amino acid sequence: CAISESGAASPQHF.

This clone was found many times. V usage is TRBV21-1 and J usage is TRBJ1-5. TRBV21-1 is an annotated pseudogene. The CDR3 has 15 amino acids. The chain's CDR3 is CASSVGGSSNQPQHF. The CDR3 DNA sequence: TGTGCCAGCAGTGTAGGAGGAAGTAGCAATCAGCCCCAGCATTTT.

The chain employs TRBV5-6 and TRBJ2-3; D is perhaps TRBD2 (5 bases). This CDR3 contains 16 residues. The V and J ends lost 0 bases and 4 bases respectively, with 15 bases between them. Germline CDR1 reads SGHDT; CDR2 reads YYEEEE. The CDR3 loop is CASSLGERMVPDTQYF. The CDR3 nucleotides are TGTGCCAGCAGCTTGGGGGAGCGGATGGTGCCAGATACGCAGTATTTT.

This chain connects TRBV20-1 to TRBJ1-1; 10 bases line up with TRBD1. CDR1 is DFQATT and CDR2 is SNEGSKA in the germline V gene (reference sequence). V gave up 4 bases and J gave up 5 bases; unmatched junction bases: 7. There are 14 residues in the CDR3. In nucleotides, the CDR3 is TGCAGTGCTACTGACAGGGGGCGATTTACTGAAGCTTTCTTT. It codes for CSATDRGRFTEAFF.

Details on this clone: The sample contains more than one DNA sequence encoding this CDR3. The V gene is TRBV3-1 (or the pseudogene TRBV3-2), the J gene TRBJ2-7; possible D gene TRBD2, 6 bases. The germline V gene encodes CDR1 LGHDT and CDR2 YNNKEL (reference sequence). The CDR3 is 13 amino acids. The V and J ends lost 4 bases and 4 bases respectively, with 11 bases between them. CDR3 region: CASSRGGSYEQYF. DNA for the CDR3: TGTGCCAGCAGCCGGGGAGGATCGTACGAGCAGTACTTC.

The chain carries TRBV6-5 and TRBJ1-2; D gene ambiguous. Germline V CDR1 and CDR2: MNHEY, SVGAGI. The CDR3 runs to 13 residues. V dropped 5 bases and J dropped 3 bases, with 10 bases sitting between them. The CDR3 here is CASSRLGYYGYTF. For the CDR3, the DNA is TGTGCCAGCAGTCGACTGGGGTACTATGGCTACACCTTC.

DNA of the CDR3: TGTGCCAGCAGCCATCCCGGCTTTGACGAGCAGTACGTC. Translated, it gives CASSHPGFDEQYV. The V gene is TRBV3-1 (or the pseudogene TRBV3-2), the J gene TRBJ2-7; D remains ambiguous. Germline assignment: CDR1 LGHDT and CDR2 YNNKEL (reference sequence). Trimming cost V 3 bases and J 5 bases, with 11 bases left between them. The CDR3 has 13 residues.

The genes are TRBV9 and TRBJ2-1; no definite D call. CDR1 and CDR2 from the germline V gene are SGDLS and YYNGEE. The CDR3 contains 13 residues. Trimming took 4 bases from V and 8 from J, leaving 13 bases between them. The CDR3 loop is CASSPQAPDEQFF. The CDR3 bases are TGTGCCAGCAGCCCCCAAGCCCCCGATGAGCAGTTCTTC.

The chain employs TRBV7-2 and TRBJ2-5; 11 bases map to TRBD2. The CDR3 spans 16 residues. In germline, CDR1 is SGHTA, CDR2 FQGNSA. The trim removed 5 bases at V and 4 bases at J, leaving 9 bases unmatched. CDR3 in amino acids: CASSTNRLAGSETQYF. The CDR3 DNA reads as TGTGCCAGCAGCACCAACCGACTAGCGGGGTCAGAGACCCAGTACTTC. The whole variable domain, filled in from reference TRBV7-2 and TRBJ2-5, reads GAGVSQSPSNKVTEKGKDVELRCDPISGHTALYWYRQSLGQGLEFLIYFQGNSAPDKSGLPSDRFSAERTGGSVSTLTIQRTQQEDSAVYLCASSTNRLAGSETQYFGPGTRLLVL.

V gene TRBV18 combines with J gene TRBJ2-5, with TRBD2 identical over 10 bases. The CDR3 is 18 residues long. Germline V CDR1 and CDR2: KGHSH, LQKENI. The ends lost 2 bases at V and 2 bases at J; junction bases unmatched: 11. CDR3 protein: CASSPLGLAGVGQETQYF. The DNA of the CDR3 is TGTGCCAGCTCACCATTGGGGCTAGCGGGAGTGGGACAAGAGACCCAGTACTTC.

The chain couples TRBV15 to TRBJ1-4; D gene uncertain. Germline CDR1 and CDR2: LNHNV and YYDKDF (reference sequence). Trimming left V 2 bases short and J 0 bases short, with 7 bases between. The CDR3 covers 15 residues. For the CDR3, the DNA is TGTGCCACCAGCAGACAGGTTGCAACTAATGAAAAACTGTTTTTT. It translates to CATSRQVATNEKLFF.

The V gene is TRBV5-1, the J gene TRBJ2-2; TRBD1 matches at 10 bases. The CDR3 is made up of 14 amino acids. The junction had 2 bases not matched to a gene; V was cut back by 4 bases and J by 5 bases. Germline CDR1 SGHRS, CDR2 YFSETQ. CDR3 nucleotides: TGCGCCAGCAGCCGGACAGGGGGAACCGGGGAGCTGTTTTTT. Translating it yields CASSRTGGTGELFF.

The V and J genes are TRBV5-1 and TRBJ2-2; D not certain. Germline values: CDR1 SGHRS, CDR2 YFSETQ. V was clipped by 3 bases and J by 7 bases, with 19 bases between them. The CDR3 consists of 16 residues. The CDR3 here is CASSWTGSVSNGELFF. CDR3 DNA sequence: TGCGCCAGCAGCTGGACCGGATCGGTGTCGAACGGGGAGCTGTTTTTT.

This chain connects TRBV4-1 to TRBJ1-6; TRBD1 agrees at 8 bases. Germline assignment: CDR1 MGHRA and CDR2 YSYEKL. The length of the CDR3 is 14 residues. The V and J ends lost 4 bases and 7 bases, in that order; junction bases with no gene match: 3. The CDR3 coding sequence is TGCGCCAGCAGCCTCCGACAGGGGAATTCACCCCTCCACTTT. As protein: CASSLRQGNSPLHF.

The CDR3 loop reads CASRFLVGDEKLFF. The CDR3 DNA reads TGTGCCAGCAGGTTTTTGGTTGGGGACGAAAAACTGTTTTTT. The chain has TRBV6-6 and TRBJ1-4; D is possibly TRBD1 (5 bases). Trimming stripped 6 bases from V and 8 bases from J, with 16 bases between. The CDR3 has 14 residues. CDR1 is MNHNY, CDR2 SVGAGI, per germline (reference sequence).

The gene calls are TRBV5-4 and TRBJ2-3, with D possibly being TRBD1 (5 bases). This CDR3 spans 15 amino acids. The germline V gene has CDR1 SGHNT and CDR2 YYREEE (reference sequence). Trimming took off 0 bases at V and 0 bases at J, with 8 bases between the two ends. The CDR3, as DNA: TGTGCCAGCAGCTTGGCGGCAGGGAGCACAGATACGCAGTATTTT. Translated, it gives CASSLAAGSTDTQYF.

This sequence joins TRBV19 and TRBJ2-5; 8 bases are shared with TRBD2. Looked up from germline, CDR1 is LNHDA and CDR2 is SQIVND (reference sequence). V dropped 5 bases and J dropped 2; count of bases not matched to a gene: 13. The CDR3 covers 17 residues. CDR3 coding DNA: TGTGCCAGTAGTGCGCCCCCCGGGAGGGGAGGGCAAGAGACCCAGTACTTC. Protein: CASSAPPGRGGQETQYF.

The chain uses TRBV11-2 and TRBJ1-6; D is uncertain. The germline CDR1 and CDR2 sequences are SGHAT and FQNNGV. This CDR3 is built from 13 residues. V lost 2 bases and J lost 8, with 7 bases in between. The CDR3 bases are TGTGCCAGCAGCTTAAACTTAGATTCACCCCTCCACTTT. Protein: CASSLNLDSPLHF.

V gene TRBV12-3 or TRBV12-4 combines with J gene TRBJ1-1; 7 bases map to TRBD1. V lost 6 bases and J lost 0; bases outside the gene matches: 1. The CDR3 contains 13 residues. The CDR3 is CASRGQVNTEAFF. CDR3 bases: TGTGCCAGCAGAGGACAGGTGAACACTGAAGCTTTCTTT.

The chain recombines TRBV6-5 with TRBJ1-6; no definite D call. The V end lost 7 bases, the J end lost 6 bases, and 7 bases lay between the germline ends. This CDR3 contains 12 residues. CDR1 and CDR2 (germline): MNHEY, SVGAGI. CDR3: CASNRPNSPLHF. Here the CDR3 DNA reads TGTGCCAGCAACCGACCTAATTCACCCCTCCACTTT.

The chain couples TRBV7-9 to TRBJ2-7; weak D call: TRBD2 (5 bases). Germline V gives CDR1 SEHNR, CDR2 FQNEAQ (reference sequence). The CDR3 has 13 amino acids. V was trimmed by 5 bases and J by 2 bases, leaving 10 bases between them. The CDR3 DNA reads TGTGCCAGCAGCGTCGGGGATACCTACGAGCAGTACTTC. Residues: CASSVGDTYEQYF.

This chain links TRBV24-1 with TRBJ1-2; D might be TRBD1 (5 bases). The V gene's germline CDR1 is KGHDR and CDR2 SFDVKD. The CDR3 length is 13 residues. Trimming left V 10 bases short and J 6 bases short, with 17 bases between. CDR3 protein: CATSFRGWDGYTF. The DNA for the CDR3 is TGTGCCACGTCGTTCCGGGGGTGGGATGGCTACACCTTC.

The CDR3 DNA reads TGTGCCAGCAGCGATGCGAGGAAACTGTTTTTT. Translated, it gives CASSDARKLFF. The chain links TRBV6-6 to TRBJ1-4; no firm D call. This CDR3 has 11 amino acids. CDR1 is MNHNY and CDR2 is SVGAGI in the germline V gene (reference sequence). V was cut by 6 bases and J by 11 bases, with 10 bases left in between.

CDR3 sequence: CASSWSSRQETQYF. In nucleotides, the CDR3 is TGTGCCAGCAGCTGGTCTAGCAGGCAAGAGACCCAGTACTTC. The rearrangement uses TRBV13 and TRBJ2-5; maybe TRBD2 (5 bases). Germline V gene sequence: CDR1 PRHDT, CDR2 FYEKMQ (reference sequence). The CDR3 spans 14 residues. Trimming pared 4 bases from V and 2 bases from J, leaving 11 bases between.